Given below is one T cell receptor beta chain in context. The antigen is unknown. This may be a read error, as it is one base from a much larger clone. It was about 9.4 milliliters of peripheral blood that were drawn from each donor. These data come from a study of blood T cells in healthy people across ages. Study results and caveats: The CMV status of each donor remained undetermined, and this could have confounded shifts in expanded clonotypes. Diversity was higher, and naive CD4+ cells more numerous, in long-lived donors than in aged donors.

Trimming removed 7 bases from V and 11 bases from J, with 23 bases in between. Germline V gene data show CDR1 as SQVTM and CDR2 as ANQGSEA. The CDR3 runs to 13 residues. Primed by a sample-barcoded 5' primer and a J-beta primer mix, a second PCR proceeded for roughly 7 to 11 cycles. Each sample yielded at least 2.5 million CDR3-containing paired-end reads. TCRdb recomputed calls from the 5' RACE reads with MiXCR, one row per CDR3 protein. The sample lists about 680,000 distinct CDR3 sequences, 49% occurring once. This receptor was identified in a woman aged 55-70 years in good health. The sample consisted of blood. The rearrangement joins TRBV29-1 to TRBJ2-5; D uncertain. The CDR3: CSGVDGTSYGQYF. The CDR3 DNA reads as TGCAGCGGAGTGGACGGAACCTCCTACGGGCAGTACTTC. The variable domain in full, completed from reference TRBV29-1 and TRBJ2-5, reads SAVISQKPSRDICQRGTSLTIQCQVDSQVTMMFWYRQQPGQSLTLIATANQGSEATYESGFVIDKFPISRPNLTFSTLTVSNMSPEDSSIYLCSGVDGTSYGQYFGPGTRLLVL.